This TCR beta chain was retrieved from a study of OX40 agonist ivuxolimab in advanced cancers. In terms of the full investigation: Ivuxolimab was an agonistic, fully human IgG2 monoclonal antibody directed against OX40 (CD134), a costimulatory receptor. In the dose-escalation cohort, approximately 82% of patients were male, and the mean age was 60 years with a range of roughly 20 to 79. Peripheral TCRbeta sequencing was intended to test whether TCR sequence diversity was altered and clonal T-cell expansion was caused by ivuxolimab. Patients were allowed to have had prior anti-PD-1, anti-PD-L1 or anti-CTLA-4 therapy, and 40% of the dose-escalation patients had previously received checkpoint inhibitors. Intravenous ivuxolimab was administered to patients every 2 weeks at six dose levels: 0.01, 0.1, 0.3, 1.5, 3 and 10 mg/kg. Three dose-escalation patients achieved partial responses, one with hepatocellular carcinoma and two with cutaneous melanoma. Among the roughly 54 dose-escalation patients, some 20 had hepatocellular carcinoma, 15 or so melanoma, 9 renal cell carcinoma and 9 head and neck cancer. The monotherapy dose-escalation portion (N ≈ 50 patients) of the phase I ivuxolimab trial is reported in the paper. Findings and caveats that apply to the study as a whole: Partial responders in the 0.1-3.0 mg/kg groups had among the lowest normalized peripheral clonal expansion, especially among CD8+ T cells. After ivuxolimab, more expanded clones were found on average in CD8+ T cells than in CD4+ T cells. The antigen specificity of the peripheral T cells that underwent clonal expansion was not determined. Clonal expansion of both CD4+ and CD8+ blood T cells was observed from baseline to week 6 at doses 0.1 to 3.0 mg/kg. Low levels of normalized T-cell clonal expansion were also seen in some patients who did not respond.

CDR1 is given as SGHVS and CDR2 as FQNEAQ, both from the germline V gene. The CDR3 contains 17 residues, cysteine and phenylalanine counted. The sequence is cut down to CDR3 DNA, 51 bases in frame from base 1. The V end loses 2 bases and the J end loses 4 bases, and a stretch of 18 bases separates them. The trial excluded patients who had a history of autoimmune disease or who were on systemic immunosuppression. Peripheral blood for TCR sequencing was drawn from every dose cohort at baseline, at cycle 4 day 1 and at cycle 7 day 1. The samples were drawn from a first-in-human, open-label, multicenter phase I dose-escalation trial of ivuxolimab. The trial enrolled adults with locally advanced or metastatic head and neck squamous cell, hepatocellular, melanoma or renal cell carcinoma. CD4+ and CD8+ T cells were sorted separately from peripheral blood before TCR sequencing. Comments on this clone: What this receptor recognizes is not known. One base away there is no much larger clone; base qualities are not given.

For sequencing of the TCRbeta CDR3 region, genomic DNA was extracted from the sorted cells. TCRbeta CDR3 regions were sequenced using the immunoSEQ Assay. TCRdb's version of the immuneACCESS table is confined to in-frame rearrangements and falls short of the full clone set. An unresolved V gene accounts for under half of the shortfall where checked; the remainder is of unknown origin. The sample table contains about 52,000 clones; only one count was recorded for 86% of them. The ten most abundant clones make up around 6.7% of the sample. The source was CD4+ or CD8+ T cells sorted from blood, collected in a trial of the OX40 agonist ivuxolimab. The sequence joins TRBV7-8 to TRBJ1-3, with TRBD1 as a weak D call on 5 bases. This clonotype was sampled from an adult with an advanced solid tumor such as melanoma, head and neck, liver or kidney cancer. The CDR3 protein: CASSLTRGRARGNTIYF. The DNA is TGTGCCAGCAGCTTAACCCGCGGCAGGGCGAGGGGAAACACCATATATTTT.